This T cell receptor (beta chain) comes out of a study of blood T cell repertoires in COVID-19. Sequenced by immunoSEQ multiplex PCR; TCRdb stores in-frame clones only, minus some. The sample consists of 400,000 or so clones, about nine tenths of them appearing once. Each participant's cohort was designated according to participant-reported clinical history. Looked up from germline, CDR1 is ENHRY and CDR2 is SYGVKD. V was clipped by 2 bases and J by 5 bases; unmatched bases: 4. The CDR3 runs 15 residues. The gene calls are TRBV10-3 and TRBJ1-1; 11 bases are shared with TRBD1. Sequencing was carried out using PBMCs or T cells enriched from blood (not recorded which). The source of this sequence is a man aged 18-30 years who had recovered from COVID-19. In nucleotides, the CDR3 is TGTGCCATCAGTGAGGCCGGGACAGGGGGGACTGAAGCTTTCTTT. It translates to CAISEAGTGGTEAFF.